A selection of T cell receptor beta chains follows, all from one sample in a study of OX40 agonist ivuxolimab in advanced cancers. Assay used: immunoSEQ multiplex PCR; TCRdb lists only in-frame clones, some missing. Of about 61,000 clones in the sample, roughly 84% were seen once. The specimen was CD4+ or CD8+ T cells sorted from blood, collected in a trial of the OX40 agonist ivuxolimab. Receptors were obtained from an adult with an advanced solid tumor such as melanoma, head and neck, liver or kidney cancer. Each CDR3 is given with its conserved first and last residue.

>TRBV6-5|10|TRBJ2-5
CASSYSPQYF
>TRBV19|13|TRBJ2-1
CASSGRILNEQFF
>TRBV18|18|TRBJ1-3
CASSPTRPDGSSGNTIYF
>TRBV4-1|14|TRBJ1-4
CASRDRVGVEKLFF
>TRBV4-3|18|TRBJ2-1
CASSQFFRGQGRSGEQFF
>TRBV7-3|14|TRBJ2-7
CASSLMSGDYEQYF
>TRBV30|13|TRBJ1-2
CAWTRDRPYGYTF
>TRBV30|13|TRBJ1-1
CAWRDNDNTEAFF
>TRBV5-1|13|TRBJ1-2
CASSLGSNYGYTF
>TRBV5-5|13|TRBJ2-7
CASGVPGGYEQYF
>TRBV10-1|15|TRBJ2-7
CASSVTESATYEQYF
>TRBV10-3|15|TRBJ2-3
CAISERTISTDTQYF
>TRBV7-3|14|TRBJ2-3
CASSPGRGPDTQYF
>TRBV30|14|TRBJ2-7
CAWSPGQGAFEQYF
>TRBV6-6|13|TRBJ1-4
CASSSVDLQMLFF
>TRBV7-9|15|TRBJ2-1
CASSPAGAGYNEQFF
>TRBV5-1|17|TRBJ2-1
CASSLSIGQGSYNEQFF
>TRBV19|15|TRBJ1-2
CASSAYRAGSIGYTF
>TRBV28|16|TRBJ2-6
CASVQSPWTGANVLTF
>TRBV28|18|TRBJ2-7
CASSPFFSSGRAVYEQYF
>TRBV28|12|TRBJ2-2
CASGSGTGELFF
>TRBV30|13|TRBJ1-5
CAWTDGSNQPQHF
>TRBV5-1|15|TRBJ2-7
CASSLAIGLRYEQYF